This entry describes one TCR beta chain. The data were obtained in a study of blood T cell repertoires in COVID-19. Data came from immunoSEQ multiplex PCR; TCRdb stores just in-frame clones and leaves some out. The sample holds over 450,000 clones; roughly nine tenths are singletons and the top ten take about 1%. Deletions cut 3 bases from V and 0 bases from J, with 8 bases between. Germline V gene data show CDR1 as SGHAT and CDR2 as FQNNGV. The CDR3 spans 14 residues. Input material: peripheral blood. The clonotype was recovered from a man younger than 30 with COVID-19, enrolled during active disease. J is TRBJ1-1 and V is TRBV11-2; D is unclear. The CDR3 here is CASSFGVLNTEAFF. The CDR3 DNA reads as TGTGCCAGCAGCTTTGGAGTATTGAACACTGAAGCTTTCTTT.